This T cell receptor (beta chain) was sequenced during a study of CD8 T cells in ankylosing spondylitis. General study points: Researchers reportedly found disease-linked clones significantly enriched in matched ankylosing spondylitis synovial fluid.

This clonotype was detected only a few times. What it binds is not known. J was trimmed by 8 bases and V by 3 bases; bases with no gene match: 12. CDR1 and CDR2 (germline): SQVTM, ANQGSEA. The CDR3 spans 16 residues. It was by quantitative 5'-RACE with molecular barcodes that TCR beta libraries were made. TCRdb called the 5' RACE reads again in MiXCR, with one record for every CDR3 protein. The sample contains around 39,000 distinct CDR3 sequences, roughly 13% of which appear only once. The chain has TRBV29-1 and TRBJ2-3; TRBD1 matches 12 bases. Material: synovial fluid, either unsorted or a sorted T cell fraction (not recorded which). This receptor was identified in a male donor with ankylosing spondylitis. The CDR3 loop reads CSVDELPGQGASTQYF. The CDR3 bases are TGCAGCGTTGATGAACTTCCGGGACAGGGGGCAAGTACGCAGTATTTT.